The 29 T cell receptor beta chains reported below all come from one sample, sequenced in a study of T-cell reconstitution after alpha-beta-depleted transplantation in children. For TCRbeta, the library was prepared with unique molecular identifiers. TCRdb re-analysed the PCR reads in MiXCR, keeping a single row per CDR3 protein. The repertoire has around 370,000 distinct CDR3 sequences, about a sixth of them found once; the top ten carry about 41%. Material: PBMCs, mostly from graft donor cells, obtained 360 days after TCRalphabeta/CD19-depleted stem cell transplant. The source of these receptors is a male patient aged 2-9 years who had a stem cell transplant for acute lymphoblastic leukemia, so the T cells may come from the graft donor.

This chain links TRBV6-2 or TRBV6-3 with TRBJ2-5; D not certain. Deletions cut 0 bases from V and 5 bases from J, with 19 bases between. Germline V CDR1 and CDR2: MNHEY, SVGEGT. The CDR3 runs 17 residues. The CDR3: CASSYSNPSYRRETQYF. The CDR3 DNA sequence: TGTGCCAGCAGTTACTCGAATCCGAGCTACCGAAGGGAGACCCAGTACTTC.

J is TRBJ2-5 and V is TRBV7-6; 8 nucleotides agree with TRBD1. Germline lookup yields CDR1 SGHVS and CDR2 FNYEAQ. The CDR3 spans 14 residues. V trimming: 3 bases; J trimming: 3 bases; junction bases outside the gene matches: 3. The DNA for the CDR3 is TGTGCCAGCAGCTTGCAGACAGGGGAAGAGACCCAGTACTTC. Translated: CASSLQTGEETQYF.

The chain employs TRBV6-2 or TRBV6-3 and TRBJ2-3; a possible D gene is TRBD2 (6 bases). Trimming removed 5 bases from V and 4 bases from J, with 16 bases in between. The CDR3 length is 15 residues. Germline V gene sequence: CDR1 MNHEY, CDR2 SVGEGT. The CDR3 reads CASSQLVGGADTQYF. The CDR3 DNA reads TGTGCCAGCAGTCAACTAGTTGGAGGGGCAGATACGCAGTATTTT.

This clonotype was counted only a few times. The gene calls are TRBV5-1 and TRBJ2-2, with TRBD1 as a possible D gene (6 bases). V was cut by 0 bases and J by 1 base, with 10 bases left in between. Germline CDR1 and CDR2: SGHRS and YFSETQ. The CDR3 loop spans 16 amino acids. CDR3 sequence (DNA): TGCGCCAGCAGCTTGGCGGACAGCCAGAACACCGGGGAGCTGTTTTTT. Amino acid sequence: CASSLADSQNTGELFF.

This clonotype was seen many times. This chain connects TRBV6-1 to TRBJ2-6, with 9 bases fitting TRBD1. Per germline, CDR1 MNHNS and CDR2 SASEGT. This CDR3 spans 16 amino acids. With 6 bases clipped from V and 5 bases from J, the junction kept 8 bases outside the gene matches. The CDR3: CASRDRGRLRANVLTF. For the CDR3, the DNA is TGTGCCAGCAGGGACAGGGGAAGGTTACGGGCCAACGTCCTGACTTTC.

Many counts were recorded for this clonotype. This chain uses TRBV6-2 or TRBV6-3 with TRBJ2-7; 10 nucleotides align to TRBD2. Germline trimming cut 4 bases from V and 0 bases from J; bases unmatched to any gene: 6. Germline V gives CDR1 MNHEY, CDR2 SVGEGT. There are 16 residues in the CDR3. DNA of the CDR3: TGTGCCAGCAGTTCCTTGACTAGCGGGTTCTCCTACGAGCAGTACTTC. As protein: CASSSLTSGFSYEQYF.

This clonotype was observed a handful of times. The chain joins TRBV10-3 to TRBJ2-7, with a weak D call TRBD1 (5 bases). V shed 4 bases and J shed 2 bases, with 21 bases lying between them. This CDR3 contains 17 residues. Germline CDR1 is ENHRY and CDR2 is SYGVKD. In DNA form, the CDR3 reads TGTGCCATCAGTGTGGGGCGGACGCACCAACCTACCTACGAGCAGTACTTC. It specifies CAISVGRTHQPTYEQYF.

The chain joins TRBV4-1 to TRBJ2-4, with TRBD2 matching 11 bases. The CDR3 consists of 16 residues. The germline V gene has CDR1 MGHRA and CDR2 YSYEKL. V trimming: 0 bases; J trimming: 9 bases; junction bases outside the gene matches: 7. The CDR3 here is CASSQESTSGSVIQYF. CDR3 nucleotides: TGCGCCAGCAGCCAAGAGTCCACTAGCGGGAGTGTCATTCAGTACTTC.

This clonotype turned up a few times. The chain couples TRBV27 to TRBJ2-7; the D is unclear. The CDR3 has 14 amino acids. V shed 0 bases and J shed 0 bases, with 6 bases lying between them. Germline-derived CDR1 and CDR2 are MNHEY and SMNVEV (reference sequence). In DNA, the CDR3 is TGTGCCAGCAGTTTATCAGTAGACTCCTACGAGCAGTACTTC. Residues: CASSLSVDSYEQYF.

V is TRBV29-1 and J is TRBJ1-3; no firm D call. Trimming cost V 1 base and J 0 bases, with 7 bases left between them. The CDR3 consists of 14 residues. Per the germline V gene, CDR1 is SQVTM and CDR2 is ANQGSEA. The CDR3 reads CSVEARNSGNTIYF. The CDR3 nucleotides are TGCAGCGTTGAAGCGCGGAACTCTGGAAACACCATATATTTT.

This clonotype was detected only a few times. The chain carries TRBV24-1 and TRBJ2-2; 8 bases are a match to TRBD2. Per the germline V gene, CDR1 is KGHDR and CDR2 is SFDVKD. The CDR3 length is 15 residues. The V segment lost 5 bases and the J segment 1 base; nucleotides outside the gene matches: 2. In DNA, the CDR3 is TGTGCCACCAGTGCTACTAGCGGGAACACCGGGGAGCTGTTTTTT. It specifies CATSATSGNTGELFF.

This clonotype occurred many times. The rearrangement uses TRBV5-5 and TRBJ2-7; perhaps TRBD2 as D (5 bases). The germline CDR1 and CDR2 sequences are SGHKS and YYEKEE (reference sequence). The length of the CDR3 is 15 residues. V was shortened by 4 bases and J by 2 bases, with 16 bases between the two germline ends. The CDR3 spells CASSPQGSTTYEQYF. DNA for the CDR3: TGTGCCAGCAGCCCCCAAGGGAGTACTACCTACGAGCAGTACTTC.

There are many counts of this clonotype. As DNA, the CDR3 is TGTGCCAGCAGCTTTCCTGGGGATACGCAGTATTTT. It specifies CASSFPGDTQYF. This chain uses TRBV7-6 with TRBJ2-3; no firm D call. V lost 3 bases to trimming and J lost 6 bases, with 7 bases between them. The germline V gene has CDR1 SGHVS and CDR2 FNYEAQ. The CDR3 has 12 amino acids. The complete variable domain, with remaining parts taken from reference TRBV7-6 and TRBJ2-3, reads GAGVSQSPRYKVTKRGQDVALRCDPISGHVSLYWYRQALGQGPEFLTYFNYEAQQDKSGLPNDRFSAERPEGSISTLTIQRTEQRDSAMYRCASSFPGDTQYFGPGTRLTVL.

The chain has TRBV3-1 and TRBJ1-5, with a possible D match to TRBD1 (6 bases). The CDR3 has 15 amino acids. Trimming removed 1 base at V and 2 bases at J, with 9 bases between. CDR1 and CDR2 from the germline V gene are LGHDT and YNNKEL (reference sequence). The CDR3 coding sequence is TGTGCCAGCAGCCAAGGACGACAGGGCAATCAGCCCCAGCATTTT. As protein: CASSQGRQGNQPQHF.

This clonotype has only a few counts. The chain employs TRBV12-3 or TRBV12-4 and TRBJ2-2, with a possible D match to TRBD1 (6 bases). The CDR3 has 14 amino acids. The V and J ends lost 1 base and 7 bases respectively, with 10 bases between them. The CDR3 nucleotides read TGTGCCAGCAGTTTAGTGAACAGGGACGGGGAGCTGTTTTTT. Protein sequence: CASSLVNRDGELFF.

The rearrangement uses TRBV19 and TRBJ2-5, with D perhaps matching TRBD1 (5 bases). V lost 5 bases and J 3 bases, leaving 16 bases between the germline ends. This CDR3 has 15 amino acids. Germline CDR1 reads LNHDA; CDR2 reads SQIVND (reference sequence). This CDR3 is CASSVALGPEETQYF. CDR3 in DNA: TGTGCCAGTAGTGTTGCATTGGGGCCAGAAGAGACCCAGTACTTC.

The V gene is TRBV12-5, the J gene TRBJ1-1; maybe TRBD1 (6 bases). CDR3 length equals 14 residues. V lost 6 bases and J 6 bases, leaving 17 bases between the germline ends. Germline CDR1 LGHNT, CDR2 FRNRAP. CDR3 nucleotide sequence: TGTGCTAGTGGAACTCCTCAGGGGAAGCCTGAAGCTTTCTTT. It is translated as CASGTPQGKPEAFF.

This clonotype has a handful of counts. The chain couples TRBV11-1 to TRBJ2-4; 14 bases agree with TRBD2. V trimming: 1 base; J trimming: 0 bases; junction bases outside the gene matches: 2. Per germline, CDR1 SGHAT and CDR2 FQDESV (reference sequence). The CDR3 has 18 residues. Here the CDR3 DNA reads TGTGCCAGCAGCTTAGGTGGGACTAGCGGGGGAGCCAAAAACATTCAGTACTTC. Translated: CASSLGGTSGGAKNIQYF.

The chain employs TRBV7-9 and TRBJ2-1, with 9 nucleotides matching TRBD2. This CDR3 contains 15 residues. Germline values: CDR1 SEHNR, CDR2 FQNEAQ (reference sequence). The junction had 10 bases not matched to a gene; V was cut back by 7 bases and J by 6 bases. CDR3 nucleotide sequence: TGTGCCAGCAAAAGGACTAGCGTAAAGACCAATGAGCAGTTCTTC. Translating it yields CASKRTSVKTNEQFF. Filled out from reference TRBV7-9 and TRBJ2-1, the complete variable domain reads DTGVSQNPRHKITKRGQNVTFRCDPISEHNRLYWYRQTLGQGPEFLTYFQNEAQLEKSRLLSDRFSAERPKGSFSTLEIQRTEQGDSAMYLCASKRTSVKTNEQFFGPGTRLTVL.

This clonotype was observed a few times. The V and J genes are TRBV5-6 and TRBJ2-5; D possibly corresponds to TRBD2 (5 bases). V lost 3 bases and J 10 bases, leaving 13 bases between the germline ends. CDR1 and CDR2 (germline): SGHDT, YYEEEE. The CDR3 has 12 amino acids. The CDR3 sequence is CASSSIIEGQYF. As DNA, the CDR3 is TGTGCCAGCAGCTCAATCATCGAGGGCCAGTACTTC.

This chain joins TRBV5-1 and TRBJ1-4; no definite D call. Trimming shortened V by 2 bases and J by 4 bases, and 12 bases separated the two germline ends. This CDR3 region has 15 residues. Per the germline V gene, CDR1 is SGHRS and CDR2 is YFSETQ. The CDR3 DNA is TGCGCCAGCAGCTTCGGTATAGTCGGTAATGAAAAACTGTTTTTT. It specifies CASSFGIVGNEKLFF.

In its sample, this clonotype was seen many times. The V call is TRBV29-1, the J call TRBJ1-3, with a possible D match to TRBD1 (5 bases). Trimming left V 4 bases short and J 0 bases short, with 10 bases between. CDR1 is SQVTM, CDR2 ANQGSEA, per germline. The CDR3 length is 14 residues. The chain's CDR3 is CSVARQHSGNTIYF. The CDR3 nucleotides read TGCAGCGTTGCACGACAGCACTCTGGAAACACCATATATTTT. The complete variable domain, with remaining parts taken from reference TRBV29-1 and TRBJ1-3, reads SAVISQKPSRDICQRGTSLTIQCQVDSQVTMMFWYRQQPGQSLTLIATANQGSEATYESGFVIDKFPISRPNLTFSTLTVSNMSPEDSSIYLCSVARQHSGNTIYFGEGSWLTVV.

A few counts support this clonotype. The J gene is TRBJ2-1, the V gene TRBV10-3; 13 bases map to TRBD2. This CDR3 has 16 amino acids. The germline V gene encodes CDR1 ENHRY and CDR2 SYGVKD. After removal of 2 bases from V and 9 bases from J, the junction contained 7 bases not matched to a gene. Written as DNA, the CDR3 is TGTGCCATCAGTGAGCCTGGACTAGCGGGAGATTCTGAGCAGTTCTTC. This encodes CAISEPGLAGDSEQFF.

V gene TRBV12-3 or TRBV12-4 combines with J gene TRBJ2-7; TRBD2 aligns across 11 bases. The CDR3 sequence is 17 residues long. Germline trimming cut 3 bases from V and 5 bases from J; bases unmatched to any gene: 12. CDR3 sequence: CASSFWLAGGPVHEQYF. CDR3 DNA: TGTGCCAGCAGTTTCTGGTTAGCGGGAGGGCCGGTCCACGAGCAGTACTTC.

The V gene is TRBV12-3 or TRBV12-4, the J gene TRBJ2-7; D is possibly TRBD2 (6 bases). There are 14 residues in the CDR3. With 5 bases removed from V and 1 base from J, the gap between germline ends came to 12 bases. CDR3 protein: CASSPGSLSYEQYF. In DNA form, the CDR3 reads TGTGCCAGCAGTCCCGGGAGTCTATCCTACGAGCAGTACTTC.

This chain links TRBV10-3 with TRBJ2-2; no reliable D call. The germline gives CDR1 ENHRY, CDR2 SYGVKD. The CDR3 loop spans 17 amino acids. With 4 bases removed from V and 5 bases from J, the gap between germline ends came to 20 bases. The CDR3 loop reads CAISGADTFRWTGELFF. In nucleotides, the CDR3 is TGTGCCATCAGTGGTGCCGACACCTTCAGATGGACCGGGGAGCTGTTTTTT.

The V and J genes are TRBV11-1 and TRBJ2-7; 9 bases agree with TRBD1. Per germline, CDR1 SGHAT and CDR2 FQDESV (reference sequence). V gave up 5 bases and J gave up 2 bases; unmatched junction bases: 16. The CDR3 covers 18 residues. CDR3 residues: CASSGGAWPGQGAYEQYF. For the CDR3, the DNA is TGTGCCAGCAGCGGAGGCGCGTGGCCGGGACAGGGCGCCTACGAGCAGTACTTC. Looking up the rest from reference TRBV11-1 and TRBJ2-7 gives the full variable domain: EAEVAQSPRYKITEKSQAVAFWCDPISGHATLYWYRQILGQGPELLVQFQDESVVDDSQLPKDRFSAERLKGVDSTLKIQPAELGDSAMYLCASSGGAWPGQGAYEQYFGPGTRLTVT.

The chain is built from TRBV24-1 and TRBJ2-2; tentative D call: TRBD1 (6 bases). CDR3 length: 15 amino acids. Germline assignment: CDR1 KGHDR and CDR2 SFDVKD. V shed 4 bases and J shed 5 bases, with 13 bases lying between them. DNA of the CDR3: TGTGCCACCAGTGACCCGGGACAAGTAACCGGGGAGCTGTTTTTT. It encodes CATSDPGQVTGELFF.

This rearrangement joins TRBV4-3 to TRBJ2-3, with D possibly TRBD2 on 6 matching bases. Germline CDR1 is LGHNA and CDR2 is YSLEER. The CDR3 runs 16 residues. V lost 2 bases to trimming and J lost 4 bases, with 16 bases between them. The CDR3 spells CASSQSGTLRADTQYF. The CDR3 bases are TGCGCCAGCAGCCAAAGTGGGACTTTAAGGGCAGATACGCAGTATTTT.